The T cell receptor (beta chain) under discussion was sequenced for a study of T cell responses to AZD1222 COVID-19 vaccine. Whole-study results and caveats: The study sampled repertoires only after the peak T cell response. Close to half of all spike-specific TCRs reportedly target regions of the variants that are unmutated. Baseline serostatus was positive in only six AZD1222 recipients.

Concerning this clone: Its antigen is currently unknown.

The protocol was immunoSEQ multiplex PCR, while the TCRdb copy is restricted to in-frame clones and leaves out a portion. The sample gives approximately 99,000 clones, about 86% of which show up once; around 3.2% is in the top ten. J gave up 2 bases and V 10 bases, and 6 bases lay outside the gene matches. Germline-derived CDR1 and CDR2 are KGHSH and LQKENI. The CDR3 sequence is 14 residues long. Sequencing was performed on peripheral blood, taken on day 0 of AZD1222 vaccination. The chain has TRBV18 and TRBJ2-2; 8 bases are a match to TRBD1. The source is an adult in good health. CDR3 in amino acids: CATNRGANTGELFF. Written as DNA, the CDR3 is TGTGCCACCAACAGGGGGGCCAACACCGGGGAGCTGTTTTTT. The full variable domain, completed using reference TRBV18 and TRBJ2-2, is NAGVMQNPRHLVRRRGQEARLRCSPMKGHSHVYWYRQLPEEGLKFMVYLQKENIIDESGMPKERFSAEFPKEGPSILRIQQVVRGDSAAYFCATNRGANTGELFFGEGSRLTVL.